This T cell receptor (beta chain) was recovered during a study of blood T cell repertoires in COVID-19. Whole-study context: T cells, B-cell-depleted T cells, or PBMCs provided the cDNA or gDNA that served as material.

Generated by immunoSEQ multiplex PCR, the TCRdb table keeps only in-frame clones and is missing some. The data hold over 100,000 clones, with around nine tenths observed a single time. The CDR3 length is 15 residues. V lost 0 bases, J lost 5 bases, and 13 bases lay in between. CDR1 is ENHRY and CDR2 is SYGVKD in the germline V gene. This sequence originates from a human donor in a cohort sampled during active COVID-19. The sample taken for sequencing was peripheral blood. The chain uses TRBV10-3 and TRBJ1-2; maybe TRBD1 (5 bases). The DNA of the CDR3 is TGTGCCATCAGTGAGTCCGAGACAGTCACTTATGGCTACACCTTC. Protein sequence: CAISESETVTYGYTF.